Each of the 25 T cell receptor beta chains below was sequenced from the same sample in a study of blood T cells in healthy people across ages. A J-beta primer mix and a sample-barcoded 5' primer were used in a second PCR of roughly 7 to 12 cycles. TCRdb passed the 5' RACE reads through MiXCR, listing each CDR3 protein once. The table includes about 700,000 distinct CDR3 sequences, less than 40% detected once. The sample was blood. Source of these receptors: a woman of 80 years or more in good health.

Regarding this clonotype: A read error may explain this, as a much larger clone is one base away. No conserved phenylalanine or tryptophan is present at the end of the CDR3, so a read error is the likely explanation. This chain uses TRBV4-3 with TRBJ1-2; tentatively, D is TRBD1 (6 bases). Germline CDR1 is LGHNA and CDR2 is YSLEER. The CDR3 has 13 amino acids. Trimming stripped 2 bases from V and 10 bases from J, with 14 bases between. CDR3 loop: CASSQSTGSFYTC. CDR3 DNA: TGCGCCAGCAGCCAATCGACAGGATCCTTCTACACCTGC.

This clonotype was found many times. This rearrangement joins TRBV6-6 to TRBJ1-5; D gene ambiguous. V was pared by 8 bases and J by 5 bases, with 4 bases between. The CDR3 has 10 amino acids. Germline CDR1 MNHNY, CDR2 SVGAGI (reference sequence). CDR3 coding DNA: TGTGCCAGCGGCTATCAGCCCCAGCATTTT. It is translated as CASGYQPQHF.

This clonotype showed up many times. V and J are TRBV20-1 and TRBJ2-3; TRBD2 agrees at 11 bases. The CDR3 is 14 residues long. The V gene end was trimmed by 5 bases and the J gene end by 2 bases; junction bases not matched to a gene: 3. The germline CDR1 and CDR2 sequences are DFQATT and SNEGSKA (reference sequence). The CDR3 sequence: CSAGSGGVTDTQYF. The CDR3 bases are TGCAGTGCTGGTAGCGGGGGGGTCACAGATACGCAGTATTTT.

This clonotype was detected many times. The V call is TRBV7-2, the J call TRBJ1-2, with D unresolved. Germline V gives CDR1 SGHTA, CDR2 FQGNSA. V lost 6 bases and J lost 4, with 18 bases in between. This CDR3 comprises 15 residues. CDR3 bases: TGTGCCAGCAGTTCTTTGGACTCGTTACCCTATGGCTACACCTTC. Residues: CASSSLDSLPYGYTF.

There are many counts of this clonotype. The chain recombines TRBV6-6 with TRBJ2-3, with D possibly being TRBD1 (5 bases). The CDR3 consists of 15 residues. Trimming removed 6 bases from V and 0 bases from J, with 13 bases in between. The germline CDR1 and CDR2 sequences are MNHNY and SVGAGI (reference sequence). The CDR3 reads CASSLQDPSTDTQYF. The CDR3 coding sequence is TGTGCCAGCAGCTTACAGGACCCTAGCACAGATACGCAGTATTTT.

V and J are TRBV30 and TRBJ1-6; TRBD1 might be the D (5 bases). V shed 4 bases and J shed 7 bases, with 11 bases lying between them. From germline, CDR1 is GTSNPN and CDR2 SVGIG (reference sequence). The CDR3 has 13 amino acids. CDR3 sequence: CAWTGDGNSPLHF. In DNA form, the CDR3 reads TGTGCCTGGACGGGGGACGGGAATTCACCCCTCCACTTT. The whole variable domain, filled in from reference TRBV30 and TRBJ1-6, reads SQTIHQWPATLVQPVGSPLSLECTVEGTSNPNLYWYRQAAGRGLQLLFYSVGIGQISSEVPQNLSASRPQDRQFILSSKKLLLSDSGFYLCAWTGDGNSPLHFGNGTRLTVT.

This clonotype was detected many times. The genes are TRBV2 and TRBJ2-7; 8 nucleotides match TRBD1. Germline CDR1 SNHLY, CDR2 FYNNEI. The CDR3 covers 14 residues. V trimming: 4 bases; J trimming: 5 bases; junction bases outside the gene matches: 7. CDR3 in amino acids: CASSGPGQAHEQYF. CDR3 bases: TGTGCCAGCAGTGGACCGGGACAGGCCCACGAGCAGTACTTC.

This chain joins TRBV5-1 and TRBJ1-4, with D unclear. Germline V gene sequence: CDR1 SGHRS, CDR2 YFSETQ. The CDR3 sequence is 13 residues long. With 2 bases removed from V and 8 bases from J, the gap between germline ends came to 10 bases. Here the CDR3 DNA reads TGCGCCAGCAGCTTCAATCGTTGGGAAAAACTGTTTTTT. Protein sequence: CASSFNRWEKLFF.

This clonotype was seen more than once but under ten times. CDR3 sequence reads: CATSKLKNQPQHF. The CDR3, as DNA: TGTGCCACCAGTAAGCTCAAAAATCAGCCCCAGCATTTT. The V gene is TRBV15, the J gene TRBJ1-5; no clear D gene. There are 13 residues in the CDR3. Between the trimmed V and J ends, which lost 6 bases and 4 bases, there was a span of 10 bases. Germline CDR1 and CDR2: LNHNV and YYDKDF (reference sequence).

This clonotype came up many times. This rearrangement joins TRBV20-1 to TRBJ1-2; D remains unclear. CDR1 and CDR2 from the germline V gene are DFQATT and SNEGSKA (reference sequence). Trimming stripped 3 bases from V and 0 bases from J, with 11 bases between. The CDR3 loop spans 14 amino acids. The CDR3 protein is CSARTPPANYGYTF. For the CDR3, the DNA is TGCAGTGCTAGGACCCCTCCTGCTAACTATGGCTACACCTTC.

This clonotype was seen at least ten times. V and J are TRBV6-1 and TRBJ2-5; 7 bases fit TRBD2. Germline CDR1 reads MNHNS; CDR2 reads SASEGT. V shed 8 bases and J 2 bases; nucleotides not matched to a gene: 14. The CDR3 covers 16 residues. For the CDR3, the DNA is TGTGCCAGCCGGATAAGAGCGGGGATGACTCAAGAGACCCAGTACTTC. Translation: CASRIRAGMTQETQYF.

The CDR3 DNA sequence: TGTGCCAGCAGTTACTCGCGGCGGCTGGCCACTGAAGCTTTCTTT. It codes for CASSYSRRLATEAFF. The chain uses TRBV6-5 and TRBJ1-1; the D is unclear. The CDR3 extends over 15 amino acids. The V gene lost 0 bases and the J gene lost 4 bases, with 12 bases spanning the gap. Germline values: CDR1 MNHEY, CDR2 SVGAGI.

This clonotype has at least ten counts. The rearrangement joins TRBV20-1 to TRBJ2-5, with 8 nucleotides matching TRBD2. After removal of 6 bases from V and 3 bases from J, the junction contained 6 bases not matched to a gene. CDR1 DFQATT and CDR2 SNEGSKA come from the germline V gene (reference sequence). There are 13 residues in the CDR3. For the CDR3, the DNA is TGCAGTGCCTATATTAGCGGGGAAGAGACCCAGTACTTC. It encodes CSAYISGEETQYF.

Comments on this clonotype: Since a much larger clone is just one base distant, this may be a read error. The gene calls are TRBV7-9 and TRBJ2-5; D is possibly TRBD2 (6 bases). The last part of the DNA fits TRBJ2-7 better; the J call may be wrong. Germline assignment: CDR1 SEHNR and CDR2 FQNEAQ (reference sequence). The CDR3 contains 14 residues. The CDR3 is CASRSDGGTYEQYF. CDR3 nucleotide sequence: TGTGCCAGCAGATCGGACGGGGGAACCTACGAGCAGTACTTC.

CDR3 sequence reads: CASSYSSSGELFF. Written as DNA, the CDR3 is TGTGCCAGCAGTTACTCATCATCCGGGGAGCTGTTTTTT. V and J are TRBV6-6 and TRBJ2-2; D is undetermined. The V end was cut by 0 bases, the J end by 6 bases, with 5 bases between. Germline lookup yields CDR1 MNHNY and CDR2 SVGAGI (reference sequence). The CDR3 runs to 13 residues.

This chain connects TRBV6-1 to TRBJ1-5; TRBD1 aligns across 7 bases. The ends lost 2 bases at V and 6 bases at J; junction bases unmatched: 10. The CDR3 runs to 16 residues. The germline gives CDR1 MNHNS, CDR2 SASEGT. CDR3 bases: TGTGCCAGCAGTGAAACAGTGACAGGGCTCAGTCAGCCCCAGCATTTT. It encodes CASSETVTGLSQPQHF.

J is TRBJ2-1 and V is TRBV5-1; D gene unclear. Per germline, CDR1 SGHRS and CDR2 YFSETQ. V lost 4 bases, J lost 7 bases, and 9 bases lay in between. This CDR3 has 12 amino acids. The CDR3 sequence is CASSPGRNEQFF. The CDR3 nucleotides are TGCGCCAGCAGCCCCGGTCGTAATGAGCAGTTCTTC.

This clonotype came up a few times. The gene calls are TRBV3-1 and TRBJ2-1; D is perhaps TRBD2 (6 bases). The CDR3 is 15 residues long. V was clipped by 2 bases and J by 7 bases, with 15 bases between them. CDR1 and CDR2 (germline): LGHDT, YNNKEL (reference sequence). The CDR3, as DNA: TGTGCCAGCAGCCAAATGGCGAGTGGGGGGAATGAGCAGTTCTTC. It encodes CASSQMASGGNEQFF.

This clonotype was observed at least ten times. This chain joins TRBV4-1 and TRBJ2-1; tentative D call: TRBD2 (7 bases). V was trimmed by 6 bases and J by 7 bases, leaving 37 bases between them. Germline assignment: CDR1 MGHRA and CDR2 YSYEKL. This CDR3 has 21 residues. The CDR3 region is CASSIKGGPLSSLRGGNEQFF. The CDR3 DNA reads TGCGCCAGCAGTATTAAGGGGGGGCCTCTTTCATCGTTGCGAGGAGGGAATGAGCAGTTCTTC.

There are many counts of this clonotype. The gene calls are TRBV6-5 and TRBJ2-7; possible D gene TRBD1, 6 bases. With 0 bases removed from V and 0 bases from J, the gap between germline ends came to 9 bases. The CDR3 extends over 15 amino acids. Germline-derived CDR1 and CDR2 are MNHEY and SVGAGI. CDR3 bases: TGTGCCAGCAGTTACTCTCGGGACATCTCCTACGAGCAGTACTTC. Residues: CASSYSRDISYEQYF.

This clonotype was found a few times. A much larger clone differs from this one at a single base, so this may be a read error. V and J are TRBV20-1 and TRBJ2-5; possible D gene TRBD1, 7 bases. Trimming took 5 bases from V and 11 from J, leaving 18 bases between them. This CDR3 is 12 amino acids long. Germline V CDR1 and CDR2: DFQATT, SNEGSKA (reference sequence). CDR3 DNA: TGCAGTGCTCAGGAGGGGGCGGGTTGGCAGTACTTC. This sequence encodes CSAQEGAGWQYF.

This clonotype was seen only a few times. The V gene is TRBV20-1, the J gene TRBJ1-5; D remains unclear. The CDR3 extends over 13 amino acids. The ends were cut back, 4 bases at V and 2 bases at J, with 9 bases in the middle. Germline lookup yields CDR1 DFQATT and CDR2 SNEGSKA (reference sequence). The CDR3 DNA sequence: TGCAGTGCTACGATTGCGGGCAATCAGCCCCAGCATTTT. It specifies CSATIAGNQPQHF.

This clonotype came up many times. The chain has TRBV5-1 and TRBJ2-3; possible D gene TRBD2, 5 bases. The CDR3 contains 14 residues. CDR1 and CDR2 from the germline V gene are SGHRS and YFSETQ. Trimming cost V 1 base and J 2 bases, with 8 bases left between them. CDR3 sequence: CASSLIGDTDTQYF. CDR3 bases: TGCGCCAGCAGCTTGATCGGGGACACAGATACGCAGTATTTT.

This clonotype was detected ten times or more. The V and J genes are TRBV24-1 and TRBJ2-4, with D perhaps TRBD2 (6 bases). The CDR3 extends over 10 amino acids. Germline CDR1 reads KGHDR; CDR2 reads SFDVKD. V lost 10 bases and J lost 9, with 9 bases in between. The CDR3 protein is CATGRGIQYF. The CDR3, as DNA: TGTGCCACAGGGCGGGGCATTCAGTACTTC.

This clonotype was seen only a few times. V usage is TRBV20-1 and J usage is TRBJ2-1; D not certain. CDR1 is DFQATT, CDR2 SNEGSKA, per germline (reference sequence). The CDR3 contains 11 residues. Trimming took 6 bases from V and 9 from J, leaving 12 bases between them. CDR3 DNA sequence: TGCAGTGCCCGAGCACCGGGTGAGCAGTTCTTC. It yields the protein CSARAPGEQFF.